This entry lists 18 T cell receptor beta chains sequenced from one sample in a study of blood T cell repertoires in COVID-19. The repertoire was sequenced with immunoSEQ multiplex PCR; TCRdb's copy has only in-frame clones and lacks some. The data show about 43,000 clones, with about 83% seen just once and 3% to 4.5% held by the top ten. What was sequenced was peripheral blood. Receptors were obtained from a man aged 35-49 years with COVID-19, enrolled during active disease.

The chain combines TRBV5-1 with TRBJ2-1; 11 bases match TRBD2. V trimming: 4 bases; J trimming: 2 bases; junction bases outside the gene matches: 5. The CDR3 covers 16 residues. Germline lookup yields CDR1 SGHRS and CDR2 YFSETQ. CDR3 residues: CASSATSGGTYNEQFF. In DNA, the CDR3 is TGCGCCAGCAGCGCCACTAGCGGGGGTACCTACAATGAGCAGTTCTTC.

The CDR3 reads CASSAQGGNTEAFF. CDR3 DNA: TGTGCCAGCTCAGCTCAGGGGGGTAACACTGAAGCTTTCTTT. The gene calls are TRBV18 and TRBJ1-1; 7 nucleotides agree with TRBD1. Germline-derived CDR1 and CDR2 are KGHSH and LQKENI. V gave up 5 bases and J gave up 2 bases; unmatched junction bases: 5. The CDR3 contains 14 residues.

V is TRBV5-4 and J is TRBJ2-5; 8 nucleotides line up with TRBD2. With 3 bases clipped from V and 2 bases from J, the junction kept 9 bases outside the gene matches. Looked up from germline, CDR1 is SGHNT and CDR2 is YYREEE (reference sequence). This CDR3 region has 16 residues. DNA for the CDR3: TGTGCCAGCAGCTCTCCCCGGGAGGGGCGTCAAGAGACCCAGTACTTC. It translates to CASSSPREGRQETQYF. Variable domain in full (rest from reference TRBV5-4 and TRBJ2-5): ETGVTQSPTHLIKTRGQQVTLRCSSQSGHNTVSWYQQALGQGPQFIFQYYREEENGRGNFPPRFSGLQFPNYSSELNVNALELDDSALYLCASSSPREGRQETQYFGPGTRLLVL.

V is TRBV7-9 and J is TRBJ1-1; tentatively, D is TRBD1 (5 bases). V lost 6 bases to trimming and J lost 6 bases, with 11 bases between them. Germline CDR1 reads SEHNR; CDR2 reads FQNEAQ (reference sequence). This CDR3 contains 12 residues. CDR3 sequence (DNA): TGTGCCAGCAGTGGGGGGGACGCTGAAGCTTTCTTT. Amino acid sequence: CASSGGDAEAFF. Full variable domain (outside the CDR3, taken from reference TRBV7-9 and TRBJ1-1): DTGVSQNPRHKITKRGQNVTFRCDPISEHNRLYWYRQTLGQGPEFLTYFQNEAQLEKSRLLSDRFSAERPKGSFSTLEIQRTEQGDSAMYLCASSGGDAEAFFGQGTRLTVV.

This clone was seen only a few times. DNA for the CDR3: TGTGCCAGCAGCTTGGGGCAGGGAGGCTACACCTTC. Translation gives CASSLGQGGYTF. The chain employs TRBV7-9 and TRBJ1-2; tentative D call: TRBD1 (5 bases). Trimming pared 3 bases from V and 8 bases from J, leaving 10 bases between. Germline values: CDR1 SEHNR, CDR2 FQNEAQ (reference sequence). CDR3 size: 12 residues.

This sequence joins TRBV5-1 and TRBJ2-1, with a weak D call TRBD1 (5 bases). The V gene lost 2 bases and the J gene lost 8 bases, with 14 bases spanning the gap. The CDR3 runs to 14 residues. Germline V gene lookup returns CDR1 SGHRS and CDR2 YFSETQ. The CDR3 region is CASSFGRVLDEQFF. CDR3 bases: TGCGCCAGCAGCTTTGGCAGGGTTTTAGATGAGCAGTTCTTC.

For this clone: At one end the junction does not follow the germline gene, possibly because of a read error. The genes are TRBV7-7 and TRBJ2-7; 7 positions match TRBD2. The CDR3 has 16 amino acids. The germline V gene encodes CDR1 SSHAT and CDR2 FNYEAQ (reference sequence). Here the CDR3 DNA reads TGTGCTAGCAGCTTGGAGGTAGCGGGCTTGGGCAGTGAGCAGTACTTC. Protein sequence: CASSLEVAGLGSEQYF. Full variable domain (outside the CDR3, taken from reference TRBV7-7 and TRBJ2-7): GAGVSQSPRYKVTKRGQDVTLRCDPISSHATLYWYQQALGQGPEFLTYFNYEAQPDKSGLPSDRFSAERPEGSISTLTIQRTEQRDSAMYRCASSLEVAGLGSEQYFGPGTRLTVT.

The chain recombines TRBV24-1 with TRBJ2-2, with D possibly TRBD1 on 6 matching bases. This CDR3 comprises 15 residues. Germline-derived CDR1 and CDR2 are KGHDR and SFDVKD. V lost 0 bases and J 6 bases, leaving 10 bases between the germline ends. The CDR3 reads CATSDLGQGSGELFF. The CDR3 coding sequence is TGTGCCACCAGTGATTTGGGGCAGGGGTCCGGGGAGCTGTTTTTT.

V gene TRBV19 combines with J gene TRBJ1-5, with D uncertain. CDR1 is LNHDA and CDR2 is SQIVND in the germline V gene (reference sequence). The CDR3 spans 15 residues. V gave up 6 bases and J gave up 0 bases, with 12 bases separating them. The CDR3 here is CASREAVYSNQPQHF. As DNA, the CDR3 is TGTGCCAGTAGGGAAGCGGTTTATAGCAATCAGCCCCAGCATTTT.

The V and J genes are TRBV2 and TRBJ2-2; no clear D. Germline values: CDR1 SNHLY, CDR2 FYNNEI. Trimming shortened V by 6 bases and J by 6 bases, and 8 bases separated the two germline ends. This CDR3 is built from 12 residues. The CDR3 protein is CASRERAGELFF. Here the CDR3 DNA reads TGTGCCAGCAGAGAGAGAGCCGGGGAGCTGTTTTTT.

The chain combines TRBV3-1 (or the pseudogene TRBV3-2) with TRBJ2-3; 14 nucleotides agree with TRBD2. V gave up 4 bases and J gave up 3 bases; unmatched junction bases: 12. CDR1 LGHDT and CDR2 YNNKEL come from the germline V gene (reference sequence). The CDR3 has 19 amino acids. The CDR3 region is CASSPTLGLAGVRTDTQYF. CDR3 sequence (DNA): TGTGCCAGCAGCCCCACCTTGGGACTAGCGGGAGTGCGGACAGATACGCAGTATTTT.

V usage is TRBV3-1 (or the pseudogene TRBV3-2) and J usage is TRBJ1-2, with D perhaps matching TRBD1 (5 bases). This CDR3 is built from 16 residues. V lost 0 bases, J lost 1 base, and 12 bases lay in between. CDR1 and CDR2 (germline): LGHDT, YNNKEL (reference sequence). CDR3 loop: CASSQEGRWGNYGYTF. CDR3 bases: TGTGCCAGCAGCCAAGAGGGGCGGTGGGGTAACTATGGCTACACCTTC.

The chain combines TRBV7-6 with TRBJ2-1; no firm D call. Trimming took off 1 base at V and 0 bases at J, with 13 bases between the two ends. The CDR3 extends over 17 amino acids. Germline V lookup: CDR1 SGHVS, CDR2 FNYEAQ. CDR3 protein: CASSLVLANLSYNEQFF. For the CDR3, the DNA is TGTGCCAGCAGCTTAGTGTTAGCTAATCTCTCCTACAATGAGCAGTTCTTC.

The chain uses TRBV18 and TRBJ1-4; 8 nucleotides match TRBD1. This CDR3 spans 16 amino acids. Germline values: CDR1 KGHSH, CDR2 LQKENI. The V segment lost 4 bases and the J segment 5 bases; nucleotides outside the gene matches: 9. This CDR3 is CASSRGQGRKNEKLFF. The DNA of the CDR3 is TGTGCCAGCTCACGCGGACAGGGCCGGAAAAATGAAAAACTGTTTTTT.

Turning to this clone: The identical CDR3 is also encoded by other nucleotide sequences in the sample. This sequence joins TRBV5-1 and TRBJ2-5; no clear D. The CDR3 has 13 residues. The germline gives CDR1 SGHRS, CDR2 YFSETQ. V gave up 4 bases and J gave up 5 bases, with 12 bases separating them. The CDR3 is CASSPERRETQYF. Written as DNA, the CDR3 is TGCGCCAGCAGCCCCGAGCGCCGTGAGACCCAGTACTTC.

J is TRBJ1-5 and V is TRBV2; D is uncertain. With 7 bases removed from V and 6 bases from J, the gap between germline ends came to 19 bases. The germline CDR1 and CDR2 sequences are SNHLY and FYNNEI. The CDR3 runs to 15 residues. The CDR3 region is CASTPSGGVGQPQHF. The CDR3 DNA follows: TGTGCCAGCACCCCCTCGGGAGGAGTCGGTCAGCCCCAGCATTTT.

The rearrangement links TRBV19 to TRBJ1-4; D not certain. Germline values: CDR1 LNHDA, CDR2 SQIVND (reference sequence). Trimming removed 6 bases at V and 8 bases at J, with 7 bases between. CDR3 length: 11 amino acids. CDR3: CASSAREKLFF. CDR3 bases: TGTGCCAGTAGCGCACGGGAAAAACTGTTTTTT.

Here the CDR3 DNA reads TGTGCCAGCAGCCTAAAGACGGGTCTAACTAACTATGGCTACACCTTC. Translated: CASSLKTGLTNYGYTF. This rearrangement joins TRBV3-1 (or the pseudogene TRBV3-2) to TRBJ1-2; D is unclear. Germline lookup yields CDR1 LGHDT and CDR2 YNNKEL (reference sequence). The length of the CDR3 is 16 residues. Trimming shortened V by 4 bases and J by 0 bases, and 15 bases separated the two germline ends.